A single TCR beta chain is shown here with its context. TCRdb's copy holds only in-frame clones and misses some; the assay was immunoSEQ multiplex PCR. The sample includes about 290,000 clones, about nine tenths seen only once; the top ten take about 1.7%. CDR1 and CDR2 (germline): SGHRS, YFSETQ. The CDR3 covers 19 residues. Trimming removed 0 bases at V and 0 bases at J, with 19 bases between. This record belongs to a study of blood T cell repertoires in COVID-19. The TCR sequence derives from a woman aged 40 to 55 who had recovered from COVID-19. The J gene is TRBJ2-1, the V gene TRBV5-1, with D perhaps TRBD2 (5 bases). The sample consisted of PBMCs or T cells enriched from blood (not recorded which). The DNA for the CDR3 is TGCGCCAGCAGCTTGGTTAACATCCCTAGCTCTAGCTCCTACAATGAGCAGTTCTTC. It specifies CASSLVNIPSSSSYNEQFF.